This entry features one TCR beta chain sequence. Sequenced by immunoSEQ multiplex PCR; TCRdb stores in-frame clones only, minus some. The sample has roughly 2,300,000 clones, 85% to 95% seen once. CDR1 SGHNT and CDR2 YYREEE come from the germline V gene (reference sequence). This CDR3 is 15 amino acids long. J gave up 9 bases and V 7 bases, and 14 bases lay outside the gene matches. This entry comes from a study of shared clonotypes between healthy human individuals. Sample: naive CD4+ T cells from PBMCs. Subset described: CD45RA+ positively selected. The chain links TRBV5-4 to TRBJ2-1, with 9 bases aligning to TRBD2. The TCR was taken from a man aged 18 to 30 in good health. Some clones in this sample may be carry-over from other donors' samples. This CDR3 reads CASFDLAGNSFEQFF. The DNA of the CDR3 is TGTGCCAGCTTCGACCTAGCGGGAAACTCTTTTGAGCAGTTCTTC.